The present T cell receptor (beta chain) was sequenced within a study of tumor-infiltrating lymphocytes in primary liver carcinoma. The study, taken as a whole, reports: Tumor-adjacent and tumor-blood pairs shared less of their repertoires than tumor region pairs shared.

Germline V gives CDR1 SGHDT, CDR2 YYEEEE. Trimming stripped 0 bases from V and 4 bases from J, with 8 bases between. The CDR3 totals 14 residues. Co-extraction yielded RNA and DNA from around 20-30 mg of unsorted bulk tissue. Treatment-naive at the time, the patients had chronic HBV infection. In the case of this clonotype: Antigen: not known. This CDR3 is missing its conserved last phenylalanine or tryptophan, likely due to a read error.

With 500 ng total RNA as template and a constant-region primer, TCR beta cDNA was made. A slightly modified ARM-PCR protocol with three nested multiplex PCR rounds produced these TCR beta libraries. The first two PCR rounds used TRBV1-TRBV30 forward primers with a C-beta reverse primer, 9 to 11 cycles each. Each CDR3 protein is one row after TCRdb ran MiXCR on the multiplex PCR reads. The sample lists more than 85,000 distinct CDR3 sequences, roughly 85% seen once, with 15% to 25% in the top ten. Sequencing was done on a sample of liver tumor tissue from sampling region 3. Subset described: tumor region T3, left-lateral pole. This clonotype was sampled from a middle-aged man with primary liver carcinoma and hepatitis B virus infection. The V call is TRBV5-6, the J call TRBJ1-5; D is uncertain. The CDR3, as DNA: TGTGCCAGCAGCTTGGGGAGAGTAAATCAGCCCCAGCATTTA. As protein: CASSLGRVNQPQHL.